This entry is about one T cell receptor (beta chain). The method was immunoSEQ multiplex PCR; TCRdb's version includes in-frame clones alone and lacks a portion of them. The data contain 200,000 to 250,000 clones, approximately 80% of them singletons. In germline, CDR1 is SQVTM, CDR2 ANQGSEA. The CDR3 length is 14 residues. The V gene lost 5 bases and the J gene lost 1 base, with 14 bases spanning the gap. This sample stems from a study of blood T cell repertoires in COVID-19. In the study overall: Italy, Spain and the United States were the sources of the convalescent and acute COVID-19 samples. Sample material is recorded as cDNA or gDNA derived from T cells, B-cell-depleted T cells, or PBMCs.

The sequence came from a man aged 30 to 45 with active or convalescent COVID-19. The sequenced sample consisted of peripheral blood. V and J are TRBV29-1 and TRBJ1-1; a weak D match, TRBD1 (6 bases). The CDR3 nucleotides are TGCAGCGTTCCACAGGGTGGGTCGAACACTGAAGCTTTCTTT. Translated, it gives CSVPQGGSNTEAFF.